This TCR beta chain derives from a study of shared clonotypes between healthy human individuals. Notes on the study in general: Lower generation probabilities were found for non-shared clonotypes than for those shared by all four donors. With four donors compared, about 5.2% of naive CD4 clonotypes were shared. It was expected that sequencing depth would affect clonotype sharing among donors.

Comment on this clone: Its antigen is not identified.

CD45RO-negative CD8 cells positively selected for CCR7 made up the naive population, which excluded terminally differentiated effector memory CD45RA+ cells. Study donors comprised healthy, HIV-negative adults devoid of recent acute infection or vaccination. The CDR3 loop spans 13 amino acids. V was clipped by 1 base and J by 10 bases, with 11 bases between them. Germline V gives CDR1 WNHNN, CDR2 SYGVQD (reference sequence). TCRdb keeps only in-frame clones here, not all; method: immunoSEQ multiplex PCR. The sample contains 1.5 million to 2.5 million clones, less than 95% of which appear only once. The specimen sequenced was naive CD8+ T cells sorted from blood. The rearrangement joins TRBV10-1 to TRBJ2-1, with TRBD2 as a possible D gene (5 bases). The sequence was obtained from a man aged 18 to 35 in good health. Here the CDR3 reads CASSELASGEQFF. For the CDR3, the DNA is TGCGCCAGCAGTGAGTTAGCCTCGGGAGAGCAGTTCTTC.